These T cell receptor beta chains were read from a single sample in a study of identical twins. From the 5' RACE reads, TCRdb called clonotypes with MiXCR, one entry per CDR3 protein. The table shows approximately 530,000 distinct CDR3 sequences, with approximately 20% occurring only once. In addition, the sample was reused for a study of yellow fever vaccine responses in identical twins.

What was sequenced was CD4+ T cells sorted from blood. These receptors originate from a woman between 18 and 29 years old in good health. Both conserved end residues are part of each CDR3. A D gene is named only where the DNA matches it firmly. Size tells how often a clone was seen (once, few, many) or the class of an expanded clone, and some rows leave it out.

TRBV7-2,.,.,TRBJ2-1,CASSLSSLRVEQFF,TGTGCCAGCAGCTTAAGCTCCTTGCGAGTTGAGCAGTTCTTC
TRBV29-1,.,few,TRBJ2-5,CSEGQITLETQYF,TGCAGTGAAGGACAGATCACACTCGAGACCCAGTACTTC
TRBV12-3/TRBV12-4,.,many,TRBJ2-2,CASSLRSGELFF,TGTGCCAGCAGTTTAAGGTCGGGGGAGCTGTTTTTT
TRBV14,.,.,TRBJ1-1,CASSPQGLGGTEAFF,TGTGCCAGCAGCCCCCAGGGTCTGGGGGGCACTGAAGCTTTCTTT
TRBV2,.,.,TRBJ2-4,CASSEAREGWELLAKNIQYF,TGTGCCAGCAGTGAAGCGCGGGAAGGGTGGGAGTTATTGGCCAAAAACATTCAGTACTTC
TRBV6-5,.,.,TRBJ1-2,CASSYGLLEGYTF,TGTGCCAGCAGTTATGGGCTTTTAGAAGGCTACACCTTC
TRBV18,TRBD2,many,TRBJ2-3,CASSPGGSTDTQYF,TGTGCCAGCAGCCCGGGAGGGAGCACAGATACGCAGTATTTT
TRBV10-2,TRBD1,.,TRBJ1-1,CASIDRGKNTEAFF,TGCGCCAGCATAGACAGGGGAAAGAACACTGAAGCTTTCTTT
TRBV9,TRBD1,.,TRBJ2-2,CASSPPGQGRTGELFF,TGTGCCAGCAGCCCGCCGGGACAGGGGCGTACCGGGGAGCTGTTTTTT
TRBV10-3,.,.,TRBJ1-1,CAISVNNEAFF,TGTGCCATCAGTGTCAATAACGAGGCTTTCTTT
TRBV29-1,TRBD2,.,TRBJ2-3,CSVEGLSSGRTDTQYF,TGCAGCGTTGAAGGACTCTCTAGCGGGAGGACAGATACGCAGTATTTT